This T cell receptor (beta chain) came from a study of cytomegalovirus exposure and HLA in healthy donors. The PCR ran on 60 Vbeta and 13 Jbeta primers. The repertoire was sequenced with immunoSEQ multiplex PCR; TCRdb's copy has only in-frame clones and lacks some. Among 150,000 to 200,000 clones listed, approximately 78% were seen once. CDR3 length: 14 residues. Germline V gene data show CDR1 as SGHTS and CDR2 as YDEGEE. With 0 bases clipped from V and 4 bases from J, the junction kept 0 bases outside the gene matches. The sequence was obtained from a woman in her fifties or sixties in good health and CMV-seropositive. This chain connects TRBV5-8 to TRBJ2-5; 10 positions agree with TRBD1. The sample was PBMCs. CDR3 nucleotides: TGTGCCAGCAGCTTGGGACAGGGGGCAGAGACCCAGTACTTC. It codes for CASSLGQGAETQYF.